This T cell receptor beta chain was documented in a study of blood T cell repertoires in COVID-19. In the study overall: Samples of COVID-19 (acute and convalescent) were obtained from the United States, Italy and Spain.

Per the study methods: The authors estimated nucleated cell counts from reference gene primer amplification. Repertoires were generated with immunoSEQ multiplex PCR, while TCRdb's copy carries only in-frame clones and drops some. D and trimming were read from the DNA, whereas the V and J calls and clone size are those reported in that table. The sample shows about 25,000 clones, 70% to 90% of them seen only once. V was trimmed by 6 bases and J by 1 base, leaving 12 bases between them. CDR1 and CDR2 from the germline V gene are MGHDK and SYGVNS. The CDR3 contains 14 residues. V and J are TRBV25-1 and TRBJ1-2; no reliable D call. This TCR came from a human donor with active COVID-19. The donor label of this sample is uncertain. The sequenced material came from peripheral blood. CDR3 in amino acids: CASSNAGSNYGYTF. In nucleotides, the CDR3 is TGTGCCAGCAGCAACGCAGGAAGTAACTATGGCTACACCTTC.